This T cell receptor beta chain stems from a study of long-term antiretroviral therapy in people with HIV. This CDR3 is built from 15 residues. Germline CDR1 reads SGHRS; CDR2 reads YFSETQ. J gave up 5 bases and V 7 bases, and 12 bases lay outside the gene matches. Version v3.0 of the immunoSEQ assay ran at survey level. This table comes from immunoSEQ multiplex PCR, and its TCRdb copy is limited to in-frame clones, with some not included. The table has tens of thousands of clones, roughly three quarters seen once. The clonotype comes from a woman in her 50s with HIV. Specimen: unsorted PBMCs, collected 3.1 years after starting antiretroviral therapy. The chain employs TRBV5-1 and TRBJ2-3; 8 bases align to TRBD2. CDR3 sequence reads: CASLPGAGVKDTQYF. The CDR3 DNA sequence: TGCGCCAGCCTACCAGGAGCGGGGGTGAAAGATACGCAGTATTTT. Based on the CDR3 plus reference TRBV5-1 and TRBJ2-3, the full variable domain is KAGVTQTPRYLIKTRGQQVTLSCSPISGHRSVSWYQQTPGQGLQFLFEYFSETQRNKGNFPGRFSGRQFSNSRSEMNVSTLELGDSALYLCASLPGAGVKDTQYFGPGTRLTVL.